This T cell receptor beta chain was profiled in a study of cytomegalovirus exposure and HLA in healthy donors. Study-wide background: A subsequent analysis stated that the approximately 110 validation repertoires were run on the same platform as the approximately 700 first-cohort repertoires.

Germline V gene lookup returns CDR1 ENHRY and CDR2 SYGVKD. The CDR3 spans 15 residues. Unmatched junction bases numbered 10, after V lost 6 bases and J lost 6 bases. A note on this clone: Its cognate antigen is unknown.

Method: immunoSEQ multiplex PCR; TCRdb's copy keeps in-frame clones and lacks some. The repertoire has about 58,000 clones, more than 75% of them found once; the top ten carry approximately 1%. Regarding the study as a whole: TCR beta chains numbering some 160 were designated cytomegalovirus-associated. First-cohort TCR clusters were later found to tend to co-occur in the 120 validation repertoires.

The donors were members of the approximately 130-subject validation cohort (separate from the roughly 670-subject first cohort). The receptor's source is a man between 18 and 29 years old in good health and CMV-seronegative. What was sequenced was PBMCs. The chain uses TRBV10-3 and TRBJ1-2, with TRBD1 identical over 10 bases. The CDR3 reads CAISTTGTGADGYTF. The CDR3 DNA reads as TGTGCCATCAGCACCACCGGGACAGGGGCAGATGGCTACACCTTC.